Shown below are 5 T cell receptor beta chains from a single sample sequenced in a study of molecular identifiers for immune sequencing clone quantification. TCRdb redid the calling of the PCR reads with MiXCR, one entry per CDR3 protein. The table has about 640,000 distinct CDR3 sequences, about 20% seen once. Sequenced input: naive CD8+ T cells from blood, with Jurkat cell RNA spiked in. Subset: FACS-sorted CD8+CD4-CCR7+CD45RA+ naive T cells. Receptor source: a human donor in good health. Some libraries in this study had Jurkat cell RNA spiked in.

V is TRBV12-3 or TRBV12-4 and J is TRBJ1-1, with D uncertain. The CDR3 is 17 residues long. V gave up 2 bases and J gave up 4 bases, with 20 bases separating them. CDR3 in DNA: TGTGCCAGCAGTTTATCTTACGACATTGTTGTGTCCACTGAAGCTTTCTTT. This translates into CASSLSYDIVVSTEAFF.

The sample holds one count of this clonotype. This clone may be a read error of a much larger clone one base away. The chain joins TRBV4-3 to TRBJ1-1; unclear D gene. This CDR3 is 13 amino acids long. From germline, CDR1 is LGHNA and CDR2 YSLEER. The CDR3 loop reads CVSSQDEAHGAFF. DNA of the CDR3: TGCGTCAGCAGCCAAGATGAGGCCCACGGGGCTTTCTTT.

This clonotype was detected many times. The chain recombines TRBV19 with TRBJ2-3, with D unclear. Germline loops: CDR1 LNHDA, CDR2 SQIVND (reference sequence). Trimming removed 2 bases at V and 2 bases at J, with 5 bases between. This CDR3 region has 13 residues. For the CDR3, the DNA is TGTGCCAGTAGTATACAGTTCACAGATACGCAGTATTTT. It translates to CASSIQFTDTQYF.

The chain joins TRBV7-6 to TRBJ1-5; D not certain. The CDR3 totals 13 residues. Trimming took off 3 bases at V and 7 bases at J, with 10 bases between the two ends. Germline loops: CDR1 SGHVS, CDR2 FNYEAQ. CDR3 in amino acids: CASSLEGWQPQHF. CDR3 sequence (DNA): TGTGCCAGCAGCTTGGAGGGCTGGCAGCCCCAGCATTTT.

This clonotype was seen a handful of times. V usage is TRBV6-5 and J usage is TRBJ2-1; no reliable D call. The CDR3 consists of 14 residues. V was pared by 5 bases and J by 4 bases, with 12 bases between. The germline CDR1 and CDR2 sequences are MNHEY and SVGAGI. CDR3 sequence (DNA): TGTGCCAGCAGTAGGGCCCAGCTGTACAATGAGCAGTTCTTC. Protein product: CASSRAQLYNEQFF.